This T cell receptor (beta chain) is from a study of response to subunit inactivated influenza vaccine. V lost 6 bases to trimming and J lost 5 bases, with 10 bases between them. The CDR3 extends over 13 amino acids. CDR1 is SGHDN and CDR2 is FVKESK in the germline V gene. Study outcomes and limitations: With each seasonal influenza vaccination, the authors suggested, few new T cells are recruited.

MiXCR was run by TCRdb on the RT-PCR reads, yielding one entry per CDR3 protein. The table includes 400,000 to 650,000 distinct CDR3 sequences, under 8.5% detected once. Comments on this clonotype: Its antigen is not identified.

J is TRBJ2-2 and V is TRBV14, with a possible D match to TRBD2 (5 bases). This material consisted of PBMCs from blood, taken approximately 25 months after vaccination. The receptor was isolated from a man in his fifties or sixties who received an inactivated influenza vaccine. The CDR3 sequence is CASRLVRTGELFF. The CDR3 bases are TGTGCCAGCAGACTAGTCAGGACCGGGGAGCTGTTTTTT. Together with reference TRBV14 and TRBJ2-2, the CDR3 gives the full variable domain: EAGVTQFPSHSVIEKGQTVTLRCDPISGHDNLYWYRRVMGKEIKFLLHFVKESKQDESGMPNNRFLAERTGGTYSTLKVQPAELEDSGVYFCASRLVRTGELFFGEGSRLTVL.